This TCR beta chain was captured by sequencing in a study of blood T cell repertoires in COVID-19 (dated by TCRdb to 2019 to 2021). Describing the broader study: The collaborator samples originated in the United States, Italy and Spain and spanned the acute and convalescent phases of COVID-19. Samples were obtained from the ongoing ImmuneRACE study (first 160 participants) and from 1,254 subjects provided by 6 global collaborators. Nearly every sample came with metadata listing a de-identified subject ID, COVID-19 status, age in years and sex. The dataset comprised deeply sampled blood TCRbeta repertoires from subjects exposed to, actively infected with, or recovered from COVID-19. The material from the prospective study consisted of cDNA or gDNA derived from T cells, B-cell-depleted T cells, or PBMCs. Where available, HLA class I and class II types were obtained from metadata supplied by the sample provider rather than from assay-based typing. The repertoires were released in a freely available public database intended as a resource for research on the immune response to SARS-CoV-2. Paper-wide results and their limitations: The quantity of clinical and demographic metadata differed by source and by participant and was supplied without curation.

Enrolling through a virtual design, the prospective study's participants ranged in age from roughly 18 to 100 years and lived across approximately 25 United States geographic areas. In the prospective study, participants were assigned to cohorts based on the clinical history participants reported in a screening survey and a study questionnaire. Mobile phlebotomists in the prospective study collected whole blood, serum and a nasopharyngeal or oropharyngeal swab from every participant. Over an approximately two-month period, participants in the prospective study had the option of providing additional blood draws and questionnaires. Before DNA extraction, prospective study blood samples were shipped either frozen or at room temperature. Notes on this clone: It lacks a known antigen. Per-nucleotide qualities are absent, and no much larger clonotype sits a single base away.

TCRbeta CDR3 regions were amplified from genomic DNA using the immunoSEQ Assay, a bias-controlled multiplex PCR. The study's processing was this. The number of nucleated cells in each sample was estimated by amplification of reference gene primers within the assay. To quantify the absolute abundance of each unique TCRbeta CDR3 rearrangement, sequence reads were collapsed and filtered. Productive Simpson clonality was computed per sample as the square root of Simpson's diversity index over productive rearrangements. Here the immuneACCESS table is served through TCRdb, limited to in-frame sequences with V and J called. Missing clones are a known gap in these copies; in checked studies unresolved V genes cover under half, and the rest lacks a known reason. V, J and clone size are those of that table, while D and trimming were read from the DNA. This sample gives about 480,000 clones in total; 70% to 90% of them show up just once. The top ten clones comprise approximately 2% of the sample.

The sequence came from a woman younger than 35 with acute COVID-19. Sequenced input: PBMCs or T cells enriched from blood (not recorded which).

CDR3 loop: CASAALGDTDTQYF. Here is the DNA: TGTGCCAGCGCCGCTTTAGGGGACACAGATACGCAGTATTTT. The sequence links TRBV5-4 to TRBJ2-3; the D gene is perhaps TRBD1, from 5 matching bases. V gives up 7 bases and J gives up 2 bases, and the segment between their germline ends measures 14 bases. Taken from cysteine to phenylalanine, the CDR3 has 14 residues. The retained sequence is limited to the CDR3, 42 bases, with the frame set at the first base. Taken from the germline V gene (reference sequence), the CDR1 and CDR2 loops are SGHNT and YYREEE.